The 3 T cell receptor beta chains reported below all come from one sample, sequenced in a study of identical twins' blood T cells. TCRdb reanalysed the 5' RACE reads using MiXCR and keeps one entry per CDR3 protein. This repertoire shows about 370,000 distinct CDR3 sequences, about 28% found once; its top ten account for about 6%. Sequencing used PBMCs. The origin of the receptors is a woman aged 18-50 years in good health.

This clonotype turned up a few times. This chain connects TRBV19 to TRBJ2-1; no clear D gene. This CDR3 is built from 14 residues. The ends were cut back, 0 bases at V and 4 bases at J, with 7 bases in the middle. Looked up from germline, CDR1 is LNHDA and CDR2 is SQIVND (reference sequence). The CDR3 spells CASSIESEYNEQFF. CDR3 coding DNA: TGTGCCAGTAGTATAGAGTCAGAATACAATGAGCAGTTCTTC.

J is TRBJ1-3 and V is TRBV21-1. TRBV21-1 is classified as a pseudogene. CDR3 length: 15 amino acids. CDR3 sequence (DNA): TGTCCACGAGGGCAGCCGGGTCCCAACGGAAACACCATATATTTT. Its translation is CPRGQPGPNGNTIYF.

There are a few counts of this clonotype. The chain employs TRBV14 and TRBJ1-2; D remains unclear. Germline CDR1 is SGHDN and CDR2 is FVKESK. Trimming shortened V by 1 base and J by 7 bases, and 10 bases separated the two germline ends. This CDR3 region has 13 residues. CDR3 sequence: CASSQGGGIGYTF. In nucleotides, the CDR3 is TGTGCCAGCAGCCAAGGAGGAGGAATTGGCTACACCTTC. Using reference TRBV14 and TRBJ1-2 for the parts outside the CDR3, the full variable domain is EAGVTQFPSHSVIEKGQTVTLRCDPISGHDNLYWYRRVMGKEIKFLLHFVKESKQDESGMPNNRFLAERTGGTYSTLKVQPAELEDSGVYFCASSQGGGIGYTFGSGTRLTVV.